The next 22 T cell receptor beta chains were all read from a single sample in a study of neurological immune-mediated disorders. A single record per CDR3 protein comes from TCRdb applying MiXCR to the 5' RACE reads. Of around 41,000 distinct CDR3 sequences listed, roughly 15% were seen once; the top ten hold approximately 4%. What was sequenced was CD4+ T cells from blood. These TCRs come from an older woman with HTLV-1-associated myelopathy (HAM/TSP).

The table lists this clonotype with many counts. The chain links TRBV6-1 to TRBJ1-3; TRBD1 agrees at 7 bases. The V and J ends lost 6 bases and 0 bases, in that order; junction bases with no gene match: 8. Germline V gene data show CDR1 as MNHNS and CDR2 as SASEGT. This CDR3 comprises 16 residues. The DNA for the CDR3 is TGTGCCAGCAGGCCCCGGGACAGCACCTCTGGAAACACCATATATTTT. Amino acids: CASRPRDSTSGNTIYF.

The sample holds many counts of this clonotype. V usage is TRBV7-9 and J usage is TRBJ1-2; the D gene is possibly TRBD1 (5 bases). Germline CDR1 is SEHNR and CDR2 is FQNEAQ (reference sequence). Trimming cost V 8 bases and J 6 bases, with 19 bases left between them. The CDR3 sequence is 14 residues long. The CDR3 sequence is CASSHGYRIDGYTF. CDR3 DNA: TGTGCCAGCTCCCACGGTTACAGGATCGATGGCTACACCTTC.

Many counts were recorded for this clonotype. This chain joins TRBV11-2 and TRBJ2-4; a weak D match, TRBD2 (6 bases). Germline values: CDR1 SGHAT, CDR2 FQNNGV. V shed 1 base and J shed 6 bases, with 10 bases lying between them. The CDR3 contains 14 residues. CDR3 sequence: CASSLGGEINIQYF. Here the CDR3 DNA reads TGTGCCAGCAGCTTAGGCGGGGAGATAAACATTCAGTACTTC.

This clonotype has ten or more counts. V and J are TRBV12-3 or TRBV12-4 and TRBJ1-1; D possibly corresponds to TRBD1 (6 bases). The V end lost 1 base, the J end lost 8 bases, and 11 bases lay between the germline ends. This CDR3 region has 13 residues. The CDR3 sequence is CASSLDRDLEAFF. For the CDR3, the DNA is TGTGCCAGCAGTTTAGACAGGGACCTAGAAGCTTTCTTT.

This clonotype was seen ten or more times. The V call is TRBV5-1, the J call TRBJ2-7; D may be TRBD1 (5 bases). The CDR3 has 14 residues. From germline, CDR1 is SGHRS and CDR2 YFSETQ. V shed 4 bases and J shed 3 bases, with 14 bases lying between them. CDR3 sequence reads: CASSVTDRNYEQYF. The CDR3 coding sequence is TGCGCCAGCAGCGTCACCGACAGAAACTACGAGCAGTACTTC.

This clonotype showed up many times. V is TRBV7-6 and J is TRBJ1-1, with 9 bases that match TRBD1. V lost 4 bases, J lost 0 bases, and 9 bases stayed unmatched. This CDR3 comprises 17 residues. Germline CDR1 SGHVS, CDR2 FNYEAQ. Here the CDR3 DNA reads TGTGCCAGCAGCTCGGACAGGGGAAACCTTTTGAACACTGAAGCTTTCTTT. Encoded protein: CASSSDRGNLLNTEAFF. Full variable domain (remainder filled in from reference TRBV7-6 and TRBJ1-1): GAGVSQSPRYKVTKRGQDVALRCDPISGHVSLYWYRQALGQGPEFLTYFNYEAQQDKSGLPNDRFSAERPEGSISTLTIQRTEQRDSAMYRCASSSDRGNLLNTEAFFGQGTRLTVV.

This clonotype was counted at least ten times. The chain combines TRBV5-6 with TRBJ1-2, with TRBD1 matching 8 bases. The V gene end was trimmed by 4 bases and the J gene end by 8 bases; junction bases not matched to a gene: 7. In germline, CDR1 is SGHDT, CDR2 YYEEEE. This CDR3 has 13 amino acids. This CDR3 is CASSVDRGYGYTF. CDR3 in DNA: TGTGCCAGCAGCGTTGACAGGGGATACGGCTACACCTTC.

Many counts were recorded for this clonotype. This chain connects TRBV5-1 to TRBJ1-3, with TRBD1 identical over 7 bases. Germline CDR1 and CDR2: SGHRS and YFSETQ. The junction had 7 bases not matched to a gene; V was cut back by 0 bases and J by 4 bases. CDR3 size: 16 residues. In DNA, the CDR3 is TGCGCCAGCAGCTTGGCCGGGACAGTCCAGGGAAACACCATATATTTT. Translating it yields CASSLAGTVQGNTIYF.

In this sample, this clonotype turned up many times. The chain links TRBV5-1 to TRBJ2-6; D gene uncertain. V was trimmed by 4 bases and J by 0 bases, leaving 5 bases between them. Germline CDR1 reads SGHRS; CDR2 reads YFSETQ. This CDR3 region has 14 residues. The CDR3 sequence: CASSDRSGANVLTF. CDR3 DNA: TGCGCCAGCAGCGACCGCTCTGGGGCCAACGTCCTGACTTTC. The complete variable domain, with remaining parts taken from reference TRBV5-1 and TRBJ2-6, reads KAGVTQTPRYLIKTRGQQVTLSCSPISGHRSVSWYQQTPGQGLQFLFEYFSETQRNKGNFPGRFSGRQFSNSRSEMNVSTLELGDSALYLCASSDRSGANVLTFGAGSRLTVL.

This clonotype occurred once. V gene TRBV20-1 combines with J gene TRBJ2-5; tentative D call: TRBD2 (5 bases). This CDR3 is 15 amino acids long. The germline V and J ends were trimmed by 0 bases and 3 bases, with 14 bases remaining between them. The germline gives CDR1 DFQATT, CDR2 SNEGSKA (reference sequence). The CDR3 DNA follows: TGCAGTGCTAGAGATCTGCCTAGCTTGGAAGAGACCCAGTACTTC. Translation gives CSARDLPSLEETQYF.

This clonotype was counted at least ten times. The chain couples TRBV5-1 to TRBJ2-7; 8 nucleotides agree with TRBD2. CDR1 SGHRS and CDR2 YFSETQ come from the germline V gene. Germline trimming cut 4 bases from V and 3 bases from J; bases unmatched to any gene: 9. The CDR3 contains 15 residues. CDR3 region: CASSNSGAAFYEQYF. CDR3 DNA: TGCGCCAGCAGCAATAGCGGGGCAGCGTTCTACGAGCAGTACTTC.

This clonotype has at least ten counts. The gene calls are TRBV20-1 and TRBJ2-2; the match to TRBD2 covers 13 bases. Germline V CDR1 and CDR2: DFQATT, SNEGSKA (reference sequence). CDR3 length equals 17 residues. Trimming took 6 bases from V and 2 from J; bases not matched to a gene: 9. Here the CDR3 DNA reads TGCAGTGCCAGTCGGACTAGCGGGGGACCCAACACCGGGGAGCTGTTTTTT. Its translation is CSASRTSGGPNTGELFF.

A few counts support this clonotype. The chain carries TRBV25-1 and TRBJ2-5; TRBD1 aligns across 8 bases. There are 13 residues in the CDR3. Germline CDR1 is MGHDK and CDR2 is SYGVNS. V dropped 7 bases and J dropped 4; count of bases not matched to a gene: 5. The CDR3 coding sequence is TGTGCCAGCAAGGACAGGGCAGGAGAGACCCAGTACTTC. Translated, it gives CASKDRAGETQYF. Full variable domain (missing parts from reference TRBV25-1 and TRBJ2-5): EADIYQTPRYLVIGTGKKITLECSQTMGHDKMYWYQQDPGMELHLIHYSYGVNSTEKGDLSSESTVSRIRTEHFPLTLESARPSHTSQYLCASKDRAGETQYFGPGTRLLVL.

This clonotype was seen at least ten times. J is TRBJ1-1 and V is TRBV3-1, with D unclear. The CDR3 contains 15 residues. Germline V gene lookup returns CDR1 LGHDT and CDR2 YNNKEL (reference sequence). V was pared by 1 base and J by 3 bases, with 12 bases between. The CDR3 loop is CASSQVPVRYTEAFF. The CDR3 DNA reads TGTGCCAGCAGCCAAGTACCGGTGAGGTACACTGAAGCTTTCTTT.

This clonotype has ten or more counts. This chain links TRBV6-1 with TRBJ1-5; D is ambiguous. Germline V gene lookup returns CDR1 MNHNS and CDR2 SASEGT. V lost 8 bases to trimming and J lost 5 bases, with 13 bases between them. CDR3 length equals 13 residues. The DNA of the CDR3 is TGTGCCAGCCTGAGACAAACCGATCAGCCCCAGCATTTT. It specifies CASLRQTDQPQHF.

This clonotype was counted once. The chain employs TRBV5-1 and TRBJ2-2, with D unresolved. The germline CDR1 and CDR2 sequences are SGHRS and YFSETQ. Trimming removed 4 bases at V and 11 bases at J, with 15 bases between. The CDR3 sequence is 13 residues long. In nucleotides, the CDR3 is TGCGCCAGCAGCGAACAGAGTGTCGGTGAGCTGTTTTTT. Amino acids: CASSEQSVGELFF.

This clonotype is classed as medium-sized. This chain uses TRBV5-5 with TRBJ1-1; no clear D gene. In germline, CDR1 is SGHKS, CDR2 YYEKEE (reference sequence). V lost 4 bases to trimming and J lost 7 bases, with 14 bases between them. The CDR3 is made up of 13 amino acids. The CDR3 reads CASSLQWSGEAFF. For the CDR3, the DNA is TGTGCCAGCAGCCTGCAGTGGTCGGGTGAAGCTTTCTTT. Supplemented by reference TRBV5-5 and TRBJ1-1, the full variable domain reads DAGVTQSPTHLIKTRGQQVTLRCSPISGHKSVSWYQQVLGQGPQFIFQYYEKEERGRGNFPDRFSARQFPNYSSELNVNALLLGDSALYLCASSLQWSGEAFFGQGTRLTVV.

This clonotype was detected many times. J is TRBJ1-2 and V is TRBV13; TRBD1 might be the D (6 bases). This CDR3 is built from 15 residues. Trimming removed 5 bases from V and 1 base from J, with 14 bases in between. Per the germline V gene, CDR1 is PRHDT and CDR2 is FYEKMQ (reference sequence). The CDR3: CASSRYTGNNYGYTF. DNA of the CDR3: TGTGCCAGCAGCCGATACACAGGGAATAACTATGGCTACACCTTC.

This chain uses TRBV6-5 with TRBJ2-3; D uncertain. The CDR3 consists of 14 residues. Germline CDR1 reads MNHEY; CDR2 reads SVGAGI. V was trimmed by 0 bases and J by 4 bases, leaving 8 bases between them. The CDR3 coding sequence is TGTGCCAGCAGTTACTCGAATCGGCCAGATACGCAGTATTTT. Amino acids: CASSYSNRPDTQYF.

This clonotype was recorded many times. At one boundary the junction diverges from the germline segment, which might be a read error. The genes are TRBV2 and TRBJ2-7; 7 positions agree with TRBD2. This CDR3 has 12 amino acids. Germline-derived CDR1 and CDR2 are SNHLY and FYNNEI. For the CDR3, the DNA is TGTGCCAGCAGTCGGGGGAGGGTAGCTCCGATATTC. Translated, it gives CASSRGRVAPIF.

This clonotype was seen repeatedly, ten times or more. The chain has TRBV7-8 and TRBJ2-1; no reliable D call. This CDR3 contains 15 residues. Trimming took off 0 bases at V and 0 bases at J, with 6 bases between the two ends. Germline V CDR1 and CDR2: SGHVS, FQNEAQ. CDR3 nucleotide sequence: TGTGCCAGCAGCTTAGCCCGGAGCTCCTACAATGAGCAGTTCTTC. Protein product: CASSLARSSYNEQFF. Variable domain in full (rest from reference TRBV7-8 and TRBJ2-1): GAGVSQSPRYKVAKRGQDVALRCDPISGHVSLFWYQQALGQGPEFLTYFQNEAQLDKSGLPSDRFFAERPEGSVSTLKIQRTQQEDSAVYLCASSLARSSYNEQFFGPGTRLTVL.

This clonotype was counted only a few times. The chain is built from TRBV20-1 and TRBJ2-5; 8 bases are shared with TRBD1. Germline V gives CDR1 DFQATT, CDR2 SNEGSKA (reference sequence). There are 13 residues in the CDR3. The junction had 1 base not matched to a gene; V was cut back by 0 bases and J by 4 bases. DNA of the CDR3: TGCAGTGCTAGAGAGGGGACAGGAGAGACCCAGTACTTC. It specifies CSAREGTGETQYF.